A selection of T cell receptor beta chains follows, all from one sample in a study of T cells in Graves' hyperthyroidism and ophthalmopathy. TCRdb redid the calling of the multiplex PCR reads with MiXCR, one entry per CDR3 protein. The sample contains a few hundred thousand distinct CDR3 sequences, over 11% of which appear only once. Sequencing input: blood. These receptors all come from a woman aged 30 to 39 with Graves' hyperthyroidism that later progressed to Graves' ophthalmopathy. CDR3s include the opening cysteine and the closing phenylalanine or tryptophan. A D gene is named only where the DNA matches it firmly. Expanded clones are given a class, and other clones once, few, many or no size at all.

>TRBV6-1|TRBJ1-2|-|-
CASSPSGGKDGISTF
TGTGCCAGCAGTCCCTCTGGTGGGAAGGACGGCATTAGCACCTTC
>TRBV7-8|TRBJ1-3|-|-
CASSTLQGTSSGNTIYF
TGTGCCAGCAGCACCCTCCAGGGAACCAGCTCTGGAAACACCATATATTTT
>TRBV24-1|TRBJ2-1|-|many
CATSVGDYNEQFF
TGTGCCACCAGTGTCGGGGACTACAATGAGCAGTTCTTC
>TRBV20-1|TRBJ2-7|-|-
CSAREGSYEHYF
TGCAGTGCTAGGGAGGGGAGCTACGAGCACTACTTC
>TRBV6-1|TRBJ1-4|-|many
CASSDRGFGTATNEKLFF
TGTGCCAGCAGTGACAGGGGATTTGGGACGGCAACTAATGAAAAACTGTTTTTT
>TRBV28|TRBJ2-7|-|few
CASSKGTYEQYF
TGTGCCAGCAGCAAAGGGACCTACGAGCAGTACTTC
>TRBV20-1|TRBJ2-1|-|few
CSARVGRGTYNEQFF
TGCAGTGCTAGAGTCGGGCGGGGAACCTACAATGAGCAGTTCTTC
>TRBV3-1|TRBJ2-5|TRBD1|many
CASSLETGRLETQYF
TGTGCCAGCAGCCTAGAGACAGGGAGATTAGAGACCCAGTACTTC
>TRBV3-1|TRBJ1-2|-|many
CASSQTDGPGGYTF
TGTGCCAGCAGCCAAACAGACGGACCGGGTGGCTACACCTTC
>TRBV19|TRBJ1-6|-|many
CASKIPGVNSPLHF
TGTGCCAGTAAAATCCCCGGGGTGAATTCACCCCTCCACTTT
>TRBV28|TRBJ1-2|-|many
CASSLGGRAWRGYTF
TGTGCCAGCAGTTTAGGCGGCAGGGCGTGGCGTGGCTACACCTTC
>TRBV30|TRBJ2-2|-|many
CAWSVLNTGELFF
TGTGCCTGGAGTGTGTTGAACACCGGGGAGCTGTTTTTT
>TRBV6-2/TRBV6-3|TRBJ2-5|-|-
CASSHPYSETQYF
TGTGCCAGCAGCCACCCCTACTCTGAGACCCAGTACTTC
>TRBV6-1|TRBJ1-4|TRBD1|-
CASSKSGTGITNEKLFF
TGTGCCAGCAGCAAATCCGGGACAGGGATCACTAATGAAAAACTGTTTTTT
>TRBV24-1|TRBJ2-2|-|many
CATSDRWPNTGELFF
TGTGCCACCAGTGATCGGTGGCCGAACACCGGGGAGCTGTTTTTT
>TRBV3-1|TRBJ1-2|-|-
CASSPMVASFAGSYGYTF
TGTGCCAGCAGCCCGATGGTGGCCAGTTTCGCGGGTAGCTATGGCTACACCTTC
>TRBV24-1|TRBJ2-2|-|-
CATSDLGVNMNTGELFF
TGTGCCACCAGTGACCTTGGGGTCAACATGAACACCGGGGAGCTGTTTTTT
>TRBV5-1|TRBJ2-7|-|few
CASSFLGAPEEYF
TGCGCCAGCAGCTTTTTAGGGGCCCCCGAGGAGTACTTC
>TRBV6-5|TRBJ1-1|TRBD1|many
CASSYAPGTGVTEAFF
TGTGCCAGCAGTTACGCGCCCGGGACAGGGGTAACAGAAGCTTTCTTT
>TRBV7-9|TRBJ2-1|TRBD2|many
CASSFSGLATSLVRNEQFF
TGTGCCAGCAGCTTTTCGGGACTAGCGACTTCACTAGTAAGGAATGAGCAGTTCTTC
>TRBV12-3/TRBV12-4|TRBJ2-3|TRBD1|many
CASSVRDSFTDTQYF
TGTGCCAGCAGTGTCCGGGACAGCTTCACAGATACGCAGTATTTT
>TRBV20-1|TRBJ2-7|TRBD2|-
CSATQLAGLYEQYF
TGCAGTGCTACCCAGCTAGCGGGGCTCTACGAGCAGTACTTC
>TRBV3-1|TRBJ1-2|TRBD1|many
CASSLQGQVGRGYTF
TGTGCCAGCAGCTTACAGGGACAGGTTGGACGTGGCTACACCTTC
>TRBV6-5|TRBJ2-3|TRBD2|many
CASSYSTPSGTSTDTQYF
TGTGCCAGCAGTTACTCGACCCCTAGCGGAACTAGCACAGATACGCAGTATTTT
>TRBV12-3/TRBV12-4|TRBJ2-5|-|many
CASSSGAEQETQYF
TGTGCCAGCAGTTCGGGGGCGGAACAAGAGACCCAGTACTTC
>TRBV7-8|TRBJ2-7|TRBD2|few
CASSSPGTSYSHLAYEQYF
TGTGCCAGCAGCTCCCCCGGGACTAGCTATTCACACCTAGCCTACGAGCAGTACTTC
>TRBV28|TRBJ2-7|TRBD2|many
CASSSPPGTSGRVGEQYF
TGTGCCAGCAGTTCCCCCCCCGGGACTAGCGGGAGGGTTGGAGAGCAGTACTTC
>TRBV5-1|TRBJ2-1|TRBD1|-
CASSSGTVLNEQFF
TGCGCCAGCAGCTCCGGGACAGTTCTCAATGAGCAGTTCTTC
>TRBV6-1|TRBJ2-6|-|-
CASSSRVSGANVLTF
TGTGCCAGCAGCTCAAGGGTCTCTGGGGCCAACGTCCTGACTTTC
>TRBV11-1|TRBJ2-3|-|many
CASSPRTDTDTQYF
TGTGCCAGCAGCCCAAGGACAGACACAGATACGCAGTATTTT
>TRBV10-3|TRBJ2-7|-|many
CAISAEYEQYF
TGTGCCATCAGTGCCGAATACGAGCAGTACTTC
>TRBV4-2|TRBJ1-1|TRBD1|many
CASSPLQGGNTEAFF
TGTGCCAGCAGCCCGCTACAGGGGGGGAACACTGAAGCTTTCTTT
>TRBV28|TRBJ2-7|TRBD1|many
CASSSAGQGSYEQYF
TGTGCCAGCAGTTCCGCTGGACAGGGTTCCTACGAGCAGTACTTC
>TRBV12-3/TRBV12-4|TRBJ1-5|-|many
CASSPEGNSNQPQHF
TGTGCCAGCAGCCCCGAAGGGAATAGCAATCAGCCCCAGCATTTT
>TRBV20-1|TRBJ1-3|-|many
CSATPLLHSGNTIYF
TGCAGTGCCACTCCCCTACTCCACTCTGGAAACACCATATATTTT
>TRBV20-1|TRBJ2-5|TRBD2|many
CSARSGTLQETQYF
TGCAGTGCTAGAAGCGGGACCCTCCAAGAGACCCAGTACTTC
>TRBV27|TRBJ2-1|-|many
CASSFSGRGDEQFF
TGTGCCAGCAGTTTCTCCGGAAGGGGGGATGAGCAGTTCTTC